This entry lists 23 T cell receptor beta chains sequenced from one sample in a study of shared clonotypes between healthy human individuals. Here immunoSEQ multiplex PCR was the method, and the copy in TCRdb shows in-frame clones only, minus some. The table has approximately 1.5 million clones, approximately 98% seen once; the top ten hold around 0.45%. Input material: naive CD4+ T cells sorted from blood. Subset denoted: CD45RA+ positively selected. These receptors were taken from a man between 25 and 39 years old in good health.

The CDR3 loop reads CASGFGTSRDPRETQYF. The CDR3, as DNA: TGTGCCAGCGGGTTTGGGACTTCTCGCGACCCCCGAGAGACCCAGTACTTC. This rearrangement joins TRBV27 to TRBJ2-5, with a possible D match to TRBD2 (6 bases). The CDR3 spans 17 residues. V lost 8 bases to trimming and J lost 4 bases, with 26 bases between them. Germline V lookup: CDR1 MNHEY, CDR2 SMNVEV (reference sequence).

This chain's CDR3 is CSGAWLGNTEAFF. The CDR3 DNA sequence: TGCAGCGGCGCTTGGCTTGGGAACACTGAAGCTTTCTTT. V and J are TRBV29-1 and TRBJ1-1, with no clear D. Germline CDR1 reads SQVTM; CDR2 reads ANQGSEA. V lost 7 bases, J lost 1 base, and 13 bases lay in between. This CDR3 has 13 residues.

The chain couples TRBV7-2 to TRBJ2-6, with 10 bases that match TRBD1. Germline V lookup: CDR1 SGHTA, CDR2 FQGNSA. The CDR3 runs to 21 residues. V trimming: 0 bases; J trimming: 0 bases; junction bases outside the gene matches: 11. The CDR3 sequence: CASSLARRDRGWSSGANVLTF. The CDR3, as DNA: TGTGCCAGCAGCTTAGCGCGCCGGGACAGGGGTTGGAGCTCTGGGGCCAACGTCCTGACTTTC.

This rearrangement joins TRBV27 to TRBJ2-6; D might be TRBD2 (5 bases). The CDR3 has 17 amino acids. V lost 2 bases and J lost 2, with 13 bases in between. Germline V gene lookup returns CDR1 MNHEY and CDR2 SMNVEV (reference sequence). The CDR3 region has the DNA TGTGCCAGCAGTTTAAGCCCCGGGGTTCCTGGGGCCAACGTCCTGACTTTC. Translated, it gives CASSLSPGVPGANVLTF.

The rearrangement links TRBV10-2 to TRBJ2-7; TRBD2 agrees at 8 bases. CDR1 is WSHSY, CDR2 SAAADI, per germline. CDR3 length: 15 amino acids. After removal of 6 bases from V and 6 bases from J, the junction contained 13 bases not matched to a gene. The CDR3 reads CASSGSGRPPGEQYF. The CDR3 nucleotides are TGCGCCAGCAGCGGAAGCGGGAGACCCCCCGGCGAGCAGTACTTC.

The gene calls are TRBV19 and TRBJ2-1, with D tentatively TRBD2 (5 bases). The CDR3 consists of 13 residues. Per the germline V gene, CDR1 is LNHDA and CDR2 is SQIVND (reference sequence). V lost 6 bases and J 3 bases, leaving 9 bases between the germline ends. The CDR3 DNA is TGTGCCAGTAGGGGAACTAGCTACAATGAGCAGTTCTTC. It encodes CASRGTSYNEQFF.

The chain employs TRBV28 and TRBJ1-1; D call uncertain. Between the trimmed V and J ends, which lost 7 bases and 4 bases, there was a span of 16 bases. The CDR3 runs to 14 residues. Germline-derived CDR1 and CDR2 are MDHEN and SYDVKM. CDR3 sequence (DNA): TGTGCCAGCATCCTTCGAAGCGGTGGCACTGAAGCTTTCTTT. Protein product: CASILRSGGTEAFF.

The chain carries TRBV27 and TRBJ1-4, with TRBD1 identical over 7 bases. V dropped 1 base and J dropped 14; count of bases not matched to a gene: 22. This CDR3 is 18 amino acids long. The germline V gene has CDR1 MNHEY and CDR2 SMNVEV (reference sequence). The CDR3 DNA sequence: TGTGCCAGCAGTTTATTAGCGGGGGGCGGACAGGTCGGAGAAACTCTGTTTTTT. Translated, it gives CASSLLAGGGQVGETLFF.

This CDR3 reads CASSQALAGVEQFF. As DNA, the CDR3 is TGTGCCAGCAGCCAAGCATTGGCGGGAGTAGAGCAGTTCTTC. The V gene is TRBV14, the J gene TRBJ2-1; 7 bases line up with TRBD2. CDR1 and CDR2 from the germline V gene are SGHDN and FVKESK. V shed 1 base, J shed 10 bases, and the junction held 7 bases outside the gene matches. The CDR3 loop spans 14 amino acids.

V usage is TRBV7-9 and J usage is TRBJ1-1; D gene unclear. V gave up 3 bases and J gave up 5 bases, with 7 bases separating them. The CDR3 is 12 amino acids. CDR1 is SEHNR and CDR2 is FQNEAQ in the germline V gene (reference sequence). The CDR3, as DNA: TGTGCCAGCAGCTTCTCGGAGACTGAAGCTTTCTTT. It is translated as CASSFSETEAFF.

The table lists this clone with a few counts. The chain employs TRBV28 and TRBJ2-3; 7 bases map to TRBD1. J lost 2 bases, V lost 8 bases, and 10 bases had no gene match. Per the germline V gene, CDR1 is MDHEN and CDR2 is SYDVKM. This CDR3 has 15 amino acids. The CDR3 nucleotides read TGTGCCAGCCCTCCCCCCGGACAGGTCACAGATACGCAGTATTTT. Amino acid sequence: CASPPPGQVTDTQYF.

The chain carries TRBV7-9 and TRBJ2-5; tentatively, D is TRBD1 (5 bases). Germline CDR1 and CDR2: SEHNR and FQNEAQ (reference sequence). V lost 2 bases, J lost 1 base, and 14 bases lay in between. The CDR3 extends over 16 amino acids. The CDR3 is CASSLIPRDTQETQYF. CDR3 in DNA: TGTGCCAGCAGCTTAATCCCCAGGGATACCCAAGAGACCCAGTACTTC. Based on the CDR3 plus reference TRBV7-9 and TRBJ2-5, the full variable domain is DTGVSQNPRHKITKRGQNVTFRCDPISEHNRLYWYRQTLGQGPEFLTYFQNEAQLEKSRLLSDRFSAERPKGSFSTLEIQRTEQGDSAMYLCASSLIPRDTQETQYFGPGTRLLVL.

The CDR3: CAWSVQGVGEKLFF. In nucleotides, the CDR3 is TGTGCCTGGAGTGTACAGGGAGTTGGGGAAAAACTGTTTTTT. V is TRBV30 and J is TRBJ1-4; the D gene is possibly TRBD1 (6 bases). V was shortened by 0 bases and J by 8 bases, with 13 bases between the two germline ends. The CDR3 covers 14 residues. Germline CDR1 is GTSNPN and CDR2 is SVGIG (reference sequence). The whole variable domain, remainder taken from reference TRBV30 and TRBJ1-4, is SQTIHQWPATLVQPVGSPLSLECTVEGTSNPNLYWYRQAAGRGLQLLFYSVGIGQISSEVPQNLSASRPQDRQFILSSKKLLLSDSGFYLCAWSVQGVGEKLFFGSGTQLSVL.

CDR3 amino acids: CASSQNWVTGNQPQHF. CDR3 sequence (DNA): TGTGCCAGCTCCCAAAATTGGGTGACCGGCAATCAGCCCCAGCATTTT. The V call is TRBV18, the J call TRBJ1-5; no clear D. The CDR3 runs to 16 residues. V was trimmed by 6 bases and J by 2 bases, leaving 17 bases between them. Germline CDR1 and CDR2: KGHSH and LQKENI.

The V gene is TRBV18, the J gene TRBJ2-7; 8 nucleotides agree with TRBD1. Germline V gives CDR1 KGHSH, CDR2 LQKENI. There are 14 residues in the CDR3. V was clipped by 6 bases and J by 4 bases; unmatched bases: 8. DNA for the CDR3: TGTGCCAGCTCCGAACCGGGACAGGTTTACGAGCAGTACTTC. Translating it yields CASSEPGQVYEQYF.

The V and J genes are TRBV5-5 and TRBJ2-7; the match to TRBD2 covers 7 bases. The length of the CDR3 is 14 residues. Germline-derived CDR1 and CDR2 are SGHKS and YYEKEE (reference sequence). V shed 1 base and J 6 bases; nucleotides not matched to a gene: 7. The CDR3 region is CASSLSAGAGEQYF. CDR3 DNA: TGTGCCAGCAGCTTGTCCGCGGGAGCGGGCGAGCAGTACTTC. The complete variable domain, with remaining parts taken from reference TRBV5-5 and TRBJ2-7, reads DAGVTQSPTHLIKTRGQQVTLRCSPISGHKSVSWYQQVLGQGPQFIFQYYEKEERGRGNFPDRFSARQFPNYSSELNVNALLLGDSALYLCASSLSAGAGEQYFGPGTRLTVT.

Of note for this clone: One end of the junction is discordant with germline, which a read error may explain. The chain couples TRBV7-7 to TRBJ2-1; no firm D call. Germline V gene lookup returns CDR1 SSHAT and CDR2 FNYEAQ (reference sequence). CDR3 size: 15 residues. CDR3 sequence (DNA): TGTGCTAGCAGCTTAGATATAGCCACCTACAATGAGCAGTTCTTC. It specifies CASSLDIATYNEQFF.

The rearrangement joins TRBV11-2 to TRBJ2-5; D might be TRBD1 (5 bases). There are 13 residues in the CDR3. Trimming cost V 0 bases and J 7 bases, with 9 bases left between them. The germline CDR1 and CDR2 sequences are SGHAT and FQNNGV. CDR3 sequence (DNA): TGTGCCAGCAGCTTAGACCGACAGCGGACCCAGTACTTC. This translates into CASSLDRQRTQYF.

CDR3 bases: TGTGCCAGCAGCCCGAATCCGGATAGCAATCAGCCCCAGCATTTT. As protein: CASSPNPDSNQPQHF. V gene TRBV5-4 combines with J gene TRBJ1-5; D not resolved. The CDR3 has 15 residues. Germline CDR1 reads SGHNT; CDR2 reads YYREEE (reference sequence). Between the trimmed V and J ends, which lost 4 bases and 0 bases, there was a span of 11 bases.

The rearrangement uses TRBV6-5 and TRBJ1-3, with D maybe TRBD1 (6 bases). The V gene's germline CDR1 is MNHEY and CDR2 SVGAGI. V lost 2 bases, J lost 8 bases, and 13 bases lay in between. The CDR3 totals 14 residues. The CDR3 DNA reads as TGTGCCAGCAGTTACAACGGGGGCTTGGACACCATATATTTT. Encoded protein: CASSYNGGLDTIYF.

The J gene is TRBJ2-4, the V gene TRBV14; no clear D. Germline CDR1 SGHDN, CDR2 FVKESK. The length of the CDR3 is 12 residues. With 0 bases removed from V and 11 bases from J, the gap between germline ends came to 8 bases. CDR3 amino acids: CASSQDRFLQYF. The CDR3 coding sequence is TGTGCCAGCAGCCAAGATAGGTTCCTTCAGTACTTC.

V gene TRBV9 combines with J gene TRBJ2-2, with a tentative D call TRBD2 (6 bases). Germline assignment: CDR1 SGDLS and CDR2 YYNGEE. This CDR3 is built from 17 residues. The ends were cut back, 1 base at V and 2 bases at J, with 15 bases in the middle. CDR3 amino acids: CASSVRIGTLNTGELFF. The CDR3 DNA reads TGTGCCAGCAGCGTAAGGATCGGGACTTTAAACACCGGGGAGCTGTTTTTT.

J is TRBJ2-1 and V is TRBV18; possible D gene TRBD1, 6 bases. Germline CDR1 reads KGHSH; CDR2 reads LQKENI. The CDR3 is made up of 15 amino acids. V shed 6 bases and J shed 3 bases, with 15 bases lying between them. The CDR3 region has the DNA TGTGCCAGCTCGCGTATTACAGGGTTCTACAATGAGCAGTTCTTC. Translating it yields CASSRITGFYNEQFF.